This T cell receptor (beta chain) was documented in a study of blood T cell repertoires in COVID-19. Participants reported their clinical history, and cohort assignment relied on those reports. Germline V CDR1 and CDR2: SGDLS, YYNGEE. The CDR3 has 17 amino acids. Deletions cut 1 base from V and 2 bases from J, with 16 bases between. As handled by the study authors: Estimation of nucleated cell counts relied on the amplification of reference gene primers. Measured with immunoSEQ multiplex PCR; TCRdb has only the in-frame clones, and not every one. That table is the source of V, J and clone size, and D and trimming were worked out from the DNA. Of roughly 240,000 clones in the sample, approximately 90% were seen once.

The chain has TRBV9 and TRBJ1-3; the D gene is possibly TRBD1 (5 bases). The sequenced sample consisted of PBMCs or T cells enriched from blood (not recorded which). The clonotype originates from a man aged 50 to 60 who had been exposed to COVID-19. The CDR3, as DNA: TGTGCCAGCAGCGTACATCAGGGCGGAGGGACTGGAAACACCATATATTTT. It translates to CASSVHQGGGTGNTIYF.